These 26 T cell receptor beta chains originate from one sample sequenced in a study of beta chain features in type 1 diabetes. Isolated RNA was reverse transcribed in full, so expressed TCRB transcripts were sequenced. Profiled with immunoSEQ multiplex PCR; TCRdb holds only in-frame clones, not every one. The sample holds just under 150,000 clones, about 10% seen once. Sequencing was done on a sample of naive CD4+ T cells from blood. Receptors were obtained from a man between 18 and 29 years old in good health.

This chain links TRBV6-6 with TRBJ2-2, with D perhaps TRBD1 (6 bases). The CDR3 runs to 14 residues. CDR1 is MNHNY and CDR2 is SVGAGI in the germline V gene (reference sequence). The V and J ends lost 6 bases and 1 base respectively, with 9 bases between them. DNA for the CDR3: TGTGCCAGCAGAGGACAGTGGAACACCGGGGAGCTGTTTTTT. It specifies CASRGQWNTGELFF.

This chain joins TRBV4-3 and TRBJ2-1; 11 bases are shared with TRBD1. CDR1 and CDR2 (germline): LGHNA, YSLEER. With 5 bases clipped from V and 9 bases from J, the junction kept 6 bases outside the gene matches. This CDR3 comprises 14 residues. The DNA of the CDR3 is TGCGCCAGCAGCTCGGGACAGGGGGATCTTGAGCAGTTCTTC. Its translation: CASSSGQGDLEQFF.

In this sample, this clone turned up many times. The rearrangement uses TRBV7-9 and TRBJ2-7, with TRBD1 identical over 11 bases. Trimming cost V 5 bases and J 13 bases; bases outside gene matches: 7. The CDR3 runs to 12 residues. Germline CDR1 SEHNR, CDR2 FQNEAQ (reference sequence). The CDR3 DNA reads TGTGCCAGCAGCACCGGACAGGGGGCCTCATACTTC. Translated: CASSTGQGASYF.

The rearrangement links TRBV7-9 to TRBJ2-7, with a weak D call TRBD2 (5 bases). Germline assignment: CDR1 SEHNR and CDR2 FQNEAQ (reference sequence). Trimming left V 3 bases short and J 0 bases short, with 12 bases between. This CDR3 region has 15 residues. CDR3 in DNA: TGTGCCAGCAGCTTCTCGGGGAGAACCTCCTACGAGCAGTACTTC. The encoded protein is CASSFSGRTSYEQYF.

This clone has a handful of counts. The CDR3 nucleotides are TGTGCCAGCAGCTGGGGACTAGCGGGGGGGTGGGATACGCAGTATTTT. Amino acid sequence: CASSWGLAGGWDTQYF. The J gene is TRBJ2-3, the V gene TRBV7-2; TRBD2 agrees at 16 bases. CDR1 is SGHTA, CDR2 FQGNSA, per germline. This CDR3 has 16 amino acids. Losses at the gene ends were 4 bases for V and 6 bases for J; bases not matched to a gene: 4.

The chain combines TRBV10-3 with TRBJ2-3; TRBD2 matches 10 bases. The CDR3 is 17 residues long. Germline V gene data show CDR1 as ENHRY and CDR2 as SYGVKD. V lost 4 bases, J lost 2 bases, and 9 bases stayed unmatched. This chain's CDR3 is CAISVSSLAGDTDTQYF. The DNA of the CDR3 is TGTGCCATCAGTGTTTCCTCGCTAGCGGGGGACACAGATACGCAGTATTTT.

V usage is TRBV11-2 and J usage is TRBJ2-3; D gene unclear. There are 14 residues in the CDR3. The V end lost 3 bases, the J end lost 0 bases, and 7 bases lay between the germline ends. Germline assignment: CDR1 SGHAT and CDR2 FQNNGV. CDR3 in amino acids: CASSFLLSTDTQYF. DNA of the CDR3: TGTGCCAGCAGCTTTCTCCTTAGCACAGATACGCAGTATTTT.

This clone was detected only a few times. The V gene is TRBV6-5, the J gene TRBJ2-4; 7 bases are shared with TRBD1. After removal of 6 bases from V and 0 bases from J, the junction contained 5 bases not matched to a gene. CDR3 length: 15 amino acids. Germline loops: CDR1 MNHEY, CDR2 SVGAGI. This CDR3 is CASSPEGAAKNIQYF. The CDR3 nucleotides read TGTGCCAGCAGCCCCGAGGGGGCAGCCAAAAACATTCAGTACTTC.

This chain uses TRBV7-2 with TRBJ2-2; possible D gene TRBD1, 5 bases. Per the germline V gene, CDR1 is SGHTA and CDR2 is FQGNSA. CDR3 length: 15 amino acids. V lost 3 bases and J 1 base, leaving 9 bases between the germline ends. CDR3 amino acids: CASSFAGLNTGELFF. DNA for the CDR3: TGTGCCAGCAGCTTTGCAGGGCTGAACACCGGGGAGCTGTTTTTT.

This clone was recorded a few times. The rearrangement links TRBV13 to TRBJ2-3; 8 bases are a match to TRBD2. Germline V gene sequence: CDR1 PRHDT, CDR2 FYEKMQ (reference sequence). Trimming at V came to 7 bases and at J to 3 bases, leaving 9 bases not matched to a gene. The CDR3 runs to 15 residues. The CDR3 sequence is CASIQRGGITDTQYF. The DNA of the CDR3 is TGTGCCAGCATCCAACGGGGGGGAATTACAGATACGCAGTATTTT.

This clone occurred a few times. The chain joins TRBV29-1 to TRBJ2-5, with D perhaps matching TRBD1 (6 bases). Germline CDR1 and CDR2: SQVTM and ANQGSEA. The CDR3 extends over 12 amino acids. Deletions cut 3 bases from V and 3 bases from J, with 8 bases between. In DNA form, the CDR3 reads TGCAGCGTTGATAGGGGGAAAGAGACCCAGTACTTC. It codes for CSVDRGKETQYF.

The genes are TRBV27 and TRBJ2-7, with D perhaps TRBD1 (6 bases). The CDR3 has 14 residues. V lost 7 bases, J lost 2 bases, and 15 bases lay in between. CDR1 is MNHEY and CDR2 is SMNVEV in the germline V gene (reference sequence). This chain's CDR3 is CASIETGHTYEQYF. The CDR3 DNA reads as TGTGCCAGCATTGAGACAGGACATACCTACGAGCAGTACTTC.

This clone was picked up a small number of times. The chain links TRBV5-4 to TRBJ1-2; unclear D gene. Trimming pared 4 bases from V and 4 bases from J, leaving 14 bases between. The CDR3 is 14 residues long. Looked up from germline, CDR1 is SGHNT and CDR2 is YYREEE (reference sequence). CDR3 nucleotides: TGTGCCAGCAGCCCGTATGGCGGGCCCTATGGCTACACCTTC. Amino acid sequence: CASSPYGGPYGYTF.

This clone was picked up a small number of times. The chain couples TRBV2 to TRBJ1-1; D gene ambiguous. V was clipped by 6 bases and J by 1 base, with 12 bases between them. Germline assignment: CDR1 SNHLY and CDR2 FYNNEI. This CDR3 comprises 14 residues. The CDR3 DNA follows: TGTGCCAGCAGAGGAGGGTGGGGGAACACTGAAGCTTTCTTT. It yields the protein CASRGGWGNTEAFF.

This clone was observed a handful of times. The V and J genes are TRBV27 and TRBJ2-7, with D maybe TRBD2 (5 bases). V lost 5 bases and J 0 bases, leaving 14 bases between the germline ends. CDR3 size: 15 residues. CDR1 MNHEY and CDR2 SMNVEV come from the germline V gene (reference sequence). CDR3 in amino acids: CASSASDSLSYEQYF. The CDR3 DNA is TGTGCCAGCAGTGCATCGGACTCTCTCTCCTACGAGCAGTACTTC.

V is TRBV4-3 and J is TRBJ2-3; 14 bases map to TRBD2. Losses at the gene ends were 0 bases for V and 4 bases for J; bases not matched to a gene: 12. Germline assignment: CDR1 LGHNA and CDR2 YSLEER. This CDR3 spans 20 amino acids. This chain's CDR3 is CASSQDGGTSGGGGPDTQYF. DNA of the CDR3: TGCGCCAGCAGCCAAGATGGGGGGACTAGCGGGGGCGGAGGACCAGATACGCAGTATTTT.

The genes are TRBV9 and TRBJ2-2; 8 positions agree with TRBD2. This CDR3 has 15 residues. Losses at the gene ends were 3 bases for V and 5 bases for J; bases not matched to a gene: 6. The V gene's germline CDR1 is SGDLS and CDR2 YYNGEE. Here the CDR3 DNA reads TGTGCCAGCAGCGCCGGGACTAGTAGGACCGGGGAGCTGTTTTTT. Translating gives CASSAGTSRTGELFF.

This clone showed up just a few times. This chain connects TRBV27 to TRBJ2-7, with D maybe TRBD1 (6 bases). The CDR3 consists of 14 residues. Germline V gene sequence: CDR1 MNHEY, CDR2 SMNVEV (reference sequence). Trimming took off 4 bases at V and 1 base at J, with 11 bases between the two ends. The CDR3 coding sequence is TGTGCCAGCAGTTCACTCGGGACATCCTACGAGCAGTACTTC. This gives the protein CASSSLGTSYEQYF.

The sample holds a few counts of this clone. This chain joins TRBV7-2 and TRBJ2-5; 8 bases are a match to TRBD2. V shed 5 bases, J shed 0 bases, and the junction held 5 bases outside the gene matches. CDR1 SGHTA and CDR2 FQGNSA come from the germline V gene. The CDR3 contains 15 residues. The CDR3 sequence is CASSLIAGYQETQYF. The CDR3 DNA reads as TGTGCCAGCAGCCTTATAGCGGGGTACCAAGAGACCCAGTACTTC.

This sequence joins TRBV6-5 and TRBJ1-2, with D possibly TRBD1 on 6 matching bases. Germline V gene sequence: CDR1 MNHEY, CDR2 SVGAGI. This CDR3 spans 13 amino acids. Trimming took 5 bases from V and 8 from J, leaving 15 bases between them. This CDR3 reads CASSRDRSGGYTF. As DNA, the CDR3 is TGTGCCAGCAGTCGTGACAGGTCCGGCGGCTACACCTTC.

This clone turned up a few times. This sequence joins TRBV4-1 and TRBJ1-6; 9 bases align to TRBD1. The CDR3 covers 16 residues. Trimming at V came to 4 bases and at J to 9 bases, leaving 10 bases not matched to a gene. Germline lookup yields CDR1 MGHRA and CDR2 YSYEKL. CDR3 sequence: CASSPGTGFYRSPLHF. DNA of the CDR3: TGCGCCAGCAGCCCCGGGACAGGGTTTTATCGTTCACCCCTCCACTTT.

This clone came up a few times. This chain uses TRBV5-6 with TRBJ2-7; TRBD1 matches at 8 bases. The CDR3 runs to 15 residues. The germline gives CDR1 SGHDT, CDR2 YYEEEE. The trim removed 2 bases at V and 0 bases at J, leaving 4 bases unmatched. Here the CDR3 reads CASSFRDRYSYEQYF. CDR3 nucleotides: TGTGCCAGCAGCTTTCGGGACAGGTACTCCTACGAGCAGTACTTC.

The chain employs TRBV5-1 and TRBJ2-7; D uncertain. Trimming cost V 1 base and J 6 bases, with 11 bases left between them. Germline CDR1 is SGHRS and CDR2 is YFSETQ. The CDR3 has 13 amino acids. The chain's CDR3 is CASSLTDSSEQYF. The CDR3 nucleotides are TGCGCCAGCAGCTTGACTGATTCTAGCGAGCAGTACTTC.

The chain is built from TRBV6-5 and TRBJ1-2; 8 bases are a match to TRBD1. The J segment lost 7 bases and the V segment lost 6 bases, leaving 10 bases of the junction unmatched. This CDR3 is built from 14 residues. Germline V gene lookup returns CDR1 MNHEY and CDR2 SVGAGI. The chain's CDR3 is CASSTDGQGRGYTF. CDR3 DNA sequence: TGTGCCAGCAGCACGGACGGACAGGGCCGTGGCTACACCTTC.

V and J are TRBV5-4 and TRBJ1-2; TRBD1 aligns across 7 bases. The CDR3 totals 16 residues. CDR1 SGHNT and CDR2 YYREEE come from the germline V gene (reference sequence). The V gene end was trimmed by 0 bases and the J gene end by 3 bases; junction bases not matched to a gene: 8. The CDR3, as DNA: TGTGCCAGCAGCTTGGGGGGACAGAAGGTTTACTATGGCTACACCTTC. Translating it yields CASSLGGQKVYYGYTF.

The rearrangement links TRBV5-1 to TRBJ2-3; TRBD2 agrees at 8 bases. The CDR3 is made up of 14 amino acids. The V gene's germline CDR1 is SGHRS and CDR2 YFSETQ. V trimming: 4 bases; J trimming: 4 bases; junction bases outside the gene matches: 5. CDR3 loop: CASSNGGAPDTQYF. Written as DNA, the CDR3 is TGCGCCAGCAGCAACGGGGGGGCCCCAGATACGCAGTATTTT.